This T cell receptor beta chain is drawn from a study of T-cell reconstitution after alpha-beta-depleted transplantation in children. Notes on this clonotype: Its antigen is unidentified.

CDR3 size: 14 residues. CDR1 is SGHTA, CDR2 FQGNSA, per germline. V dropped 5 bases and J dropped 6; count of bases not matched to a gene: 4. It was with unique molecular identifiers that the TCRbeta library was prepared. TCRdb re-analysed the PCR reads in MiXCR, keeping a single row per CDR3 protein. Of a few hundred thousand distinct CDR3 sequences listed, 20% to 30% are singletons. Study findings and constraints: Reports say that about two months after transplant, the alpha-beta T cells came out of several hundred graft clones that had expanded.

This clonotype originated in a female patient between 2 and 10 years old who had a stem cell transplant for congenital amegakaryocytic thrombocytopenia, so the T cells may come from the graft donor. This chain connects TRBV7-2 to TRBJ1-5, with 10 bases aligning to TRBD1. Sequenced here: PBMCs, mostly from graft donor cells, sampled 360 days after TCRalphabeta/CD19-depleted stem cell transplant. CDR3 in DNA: TGTGCCAGCAGCCCCGGGACAGGGGTTCAGCCCCAGCATTTT. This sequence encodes CASSPGTGVQPQHF.